A single T cell receptor (beta chain) is shown here with its context. No antigen is known for it. This sample was taken from a study of shared clonotypes between healthy human individuals. CDR1 is SNHLY and CDR2 is FYNNEI in the germline V gene. The CDR3 extends over 12 amino acids. V dropped 7 bases and J dropped 7 bases, with 13 bases sitting between them. Profiling relied on immunoSEQ multiplex PCR, and the TCRdb table lists in-frame clones only, not all of them. The data hold around 2.3 million clones, with approximately 95% observed a single time. Whole-study results and caveats: Investigators expected sequencing depth to affect clonotype sharing among donors.

This chain connects TRBV2 to TRBJ1-1; tentatively, D is TRBD1 (5 bases). Specimen: naive CD4+ T cells sorted from blood. Subset noted: CD45RA+ positively selected. The receptor comes from a young man in good health. The CDR3 spells CASTPGVVEAFF. Here the CDR3 DNA reads TGTGCCAGCACACCGGGGGTTGTTGAAGCTTTCTTT. The full variable domain, with the rest looked up from reference TRBV2 and TRBJ1-1, is EPEVTQTPSHQVTQMGQEVILRCVPISNHLYFYWYRQILGQKVEFLVSFYNNEISEKSEIFDDQFSVERPDGSNFTLKIRSTKLEDSAMYFCASTPGVVEAFFGQGTRLTVV.